This T cell receptor (beta chain) is from a study of T cells in Graves' hyperthyroidism and ophthalmopathy. Whole-study results and caveats: For ophthalmopathy, model prediction preceded onset by a median 6.5 months.

Each diagnosis was grounded in clinical symptoms, serum thyroxine and TRAb, thyroid ultrasound, and orbital computed tomography. Trimming at V came to 3 bases and at J to 6 bases, leaving 12 bases not matched to a gene. The germline V gene encodes CDR1 LGHNT and CDR2 FRNRAP. The CDR3 totals 17 residues. This clonotype has only a few counts. Its cognate antigen is unknown. The source material, RNA transcripts, was used to amplify TCR beta CDR3 regions. Carried out on the TCR CDR3, a first-round RT-PCR used the HTBI primer set. MiXCR, run by TCRdb on the multiplex PCR reads, gives a single entry per CDR3 protein. The table lists hundreds of thousands of distinct CDR3 sequences, 14% to 15% of them singletons.

The clonotype comes from a man between 18 and 29 years old with Graves' ophthalmopathy. The gene calls are TRBV12-5 and TRBJ2-1, with 9 bases fitting TRBD2. Specimen: blood. The CDR3 here is CASGFLIAGEFSNEQFF. In nucleotides, the CDR3 is TGTGCTAGTGGTTTTCTTATAGCGGGAGAATTTAGCAATGAGCAGTTCTTC.